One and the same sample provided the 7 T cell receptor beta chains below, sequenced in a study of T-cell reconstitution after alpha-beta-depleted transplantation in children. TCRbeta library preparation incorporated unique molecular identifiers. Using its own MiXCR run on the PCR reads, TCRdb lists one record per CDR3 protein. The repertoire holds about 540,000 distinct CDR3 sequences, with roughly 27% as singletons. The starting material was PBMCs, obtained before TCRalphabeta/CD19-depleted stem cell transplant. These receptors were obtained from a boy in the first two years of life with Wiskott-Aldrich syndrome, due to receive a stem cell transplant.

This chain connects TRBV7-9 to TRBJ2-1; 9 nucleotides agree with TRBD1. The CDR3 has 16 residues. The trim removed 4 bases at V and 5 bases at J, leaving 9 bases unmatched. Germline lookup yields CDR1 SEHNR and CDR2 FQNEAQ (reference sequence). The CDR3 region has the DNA TGTGCCAGCAGCTCGGAGACAGGGGGGTTCGACAATGAGCAGTTCTTC. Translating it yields CASSSETGGFDNEQFF.

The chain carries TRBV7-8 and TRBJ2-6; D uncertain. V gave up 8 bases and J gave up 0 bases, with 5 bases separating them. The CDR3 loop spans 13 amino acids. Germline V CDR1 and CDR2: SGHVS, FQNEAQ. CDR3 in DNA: TGTGCCAGCGGGCGCTCTGGGGCCAACGTCCTGACTTTC. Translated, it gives CASGRSGANVLTF. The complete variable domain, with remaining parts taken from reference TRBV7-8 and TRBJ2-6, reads GAGVSQSPRYKVAKRGQDVALRCDPISGHVSLFWYQQALGQGPEFLTYFQNEAQLDKSGLPSDRFFAERPEGSVSTLKIQRTQQEDSAVYLCASGRSGANVLTFGAGSRLTVL.

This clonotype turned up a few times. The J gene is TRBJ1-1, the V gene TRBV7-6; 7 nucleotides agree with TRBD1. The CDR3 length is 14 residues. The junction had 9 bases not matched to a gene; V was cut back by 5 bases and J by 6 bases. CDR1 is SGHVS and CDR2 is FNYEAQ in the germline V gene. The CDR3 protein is CASSPIGGTAEAFF. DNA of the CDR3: TGTGCCAGCAGCCCAATTGGCGGGACAGCTGAAGCTTTCTTT.

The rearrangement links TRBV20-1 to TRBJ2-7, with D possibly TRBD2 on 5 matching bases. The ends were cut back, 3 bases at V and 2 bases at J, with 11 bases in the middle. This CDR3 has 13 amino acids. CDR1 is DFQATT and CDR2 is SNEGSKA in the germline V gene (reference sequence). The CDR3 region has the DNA TGCAGTGCTAGTTCTAGCACAACCTACGAGCAGTACTTC. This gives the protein CSASSSTTYEQYF.

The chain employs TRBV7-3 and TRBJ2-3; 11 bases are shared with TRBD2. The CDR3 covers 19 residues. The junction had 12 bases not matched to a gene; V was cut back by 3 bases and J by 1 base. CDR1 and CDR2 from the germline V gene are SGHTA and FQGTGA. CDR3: CASSFGPFNSGRGTDTQYF. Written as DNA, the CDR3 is TGTGCCAGCAGCTTTGGTCCCTTTAATAGCGGGAGGGGCACAGATACGCAGTATTTT.

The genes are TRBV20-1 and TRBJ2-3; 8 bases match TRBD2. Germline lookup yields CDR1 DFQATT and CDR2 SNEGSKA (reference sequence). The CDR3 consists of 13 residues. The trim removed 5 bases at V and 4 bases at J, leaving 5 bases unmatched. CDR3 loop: CSAPRREADTQYF. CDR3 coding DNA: TGCAGTGCTCCCCGGCGGGAGGCAGATACGCAGTATTTT.

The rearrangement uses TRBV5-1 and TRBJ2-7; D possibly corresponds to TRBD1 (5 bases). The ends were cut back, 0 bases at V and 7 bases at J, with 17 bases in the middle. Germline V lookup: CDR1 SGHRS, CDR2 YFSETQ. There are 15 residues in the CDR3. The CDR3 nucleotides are TGCGCCAGCAGCTTGGCCAAAGGGGATTTGGGAGAGCAGTACTTC. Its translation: CASSLAKGDLGEQYF.